The present TCR beta chain was sequenced within a study of blood T cell repertoires in COVID-19. Study as a whole: PBMCs, B-cell-depleted T cells, or T cells were the source of the cDNA or gDNA that made up the material.

Profiled with immunoSEQ multiplex PCR; TCRdb holds only in-frame clones, not every one. This table holds 320,000 or so clones, 87% found once. CDR3 length equals 14 residues. V was clipped by 1 base and J by 4 bases, with 10 bases between them. The germline CDR1 and CDR2 sequences are LGHNT and FRNRAP. Participants were aged about 18 to 95 years, lived in 20 to 30 US areas, and enrolled virtually. Cohort assignment relied on participant-reported clinical history. Recovered status applied to Cohort 3 donors who had two consecutive negative PCRs. It also applied to those with clearance or with symptom resolution.

The chain carries TRBV12-5 and TRBJ2-5; TRBD1 is a possible D gene (5 bases). Material for sequencing was PBMCs or T cells enriched from blood (not recorded which). This TCR was sampled from a woman younger than 45 who had recovered from COVID-19. The CDR3 sequence is CASGLGGHRETQYF. CDR3 nucleotide sequence: TGTGCTAGTGGTTTGGGAGGACACCGAGAGACCCAGTACTTC.